The 4 T cell receptor beta chains presented below share a single source sample, sequenced in a study of regulatory and conventional T cells in RAG deficiency. Blood CD4+ CD25-low CD127-high conventional T cells supplied the genomic DNA template. Assay used: immunoSEQ multiplex PCR; TCRdb lists only in-frame clones, some missing. The sample has tens of thousands of clones, 95% to 97% seen once. This sample also appeared in a second study, on regulatory T cells. From that paper: The PCR used 52 TRBV and 13 TRBJ primers.

The source material was CD25- CD4+ T cells sorted from blood. The receptors come from a human donor in good health.

The V call is TRBV15, the J call TRBJ1-1, with D uncertain. Germline V CDR1 and CDR2: LNHNV, YYDKDF (reference sequence). V gave up 1 base and J gave up 1 base, with 7 bases separating them. The CDR3 spans 14 residues. CDR3 amino acids: CATSRAGSNTEAFF. The CDR3 nucleotides are TGTGCCACCAGCAGAGCCGGGTCGAACACTGAAGCTTTCTTT.

V usage is TRBV18 and J usage is TRBJ2-7, with D maybe TRBD1 (5 bases). Germline assignment: CDR1 KGHSH and CDR2 LQKENI. The V end was cut by 0 bases, the J end by 2 bases, with 11 bases between. The CDR3 loop spans 15 amino acids. The CDR3 protein is CASSPPGQTPYEQYF. The CDR3 coding sequence is TGTGCCAGCTCACCACCGGGGCAGACGCCCTACGAGCAGTACTTC.

This clone was seen only once. V is TRBV29-1 and J is TRBJ2-1, with D perhaps TRBD1 (5 bases). The CDR3 consists of 14 residues. Looked up from germline, CDR1 is SQVTM and CDR2 is ANQGSEA. The V end lost 3 bases, the J end lost 0 bases, and 9 bases lay between the germline ends. The CDR3 here is CSVETDSSYNEQFF. The CDR3 DNA follows: TGCAGCGTTGAGACAGATAGCTCCTACAATGAGCAGTTCTTC.

The chain carries TRBV19 and TRBJ1-2; TRBD1 is a possible D gene (6 bases). Between the trimmed V and J ends, which lost 6 bases and 0 bases, there was a span of 20 bases. Germline assignment: CDR1 LNHDA and CDR2 SQIVND (reference sequence). The CDR3 consists of 17 residues. The CDR3 loop is CASRSDRFLKANYGYTF. CDR3 sequence (DNA): TGTGCCAGTAGGTCAGACAGGTTCTTAAAAGCTAACTATGGCTACACCTTC.